This T cell receptor beta chain was documented in a study of regulatory T cells in long-lasting Graves disease. Across the study: Patients met the persistent Graves' disease definition after over 5 years of antithyroid drugs with positive TSH receptor antibodies. Study-level points and caveats: Persistent Graves' patients possessed reduced TCR diversity relative to recently diagnosed ones. Newly diagnosed disease favored TRBV20-1 and TRBJ2-1 over persistent disease.

Time point in this sample: persistent/refractory GD, antithyroid drugs over 5 years with positive TRAb. Scientists built the TCR library using RNA that was extracted from PBMCs. The CDR3 runs to 15 residues. Deletions cut 2 bases from V and 10 bases from J, with 20 bases between. Per the germline V gene, CDR1 is PRHDT and CDR2 is FYEKMQ (reference sequence). Arm-PCR of CDR3 regions with iRepertoire HTBI primers generated TCR beta libraries. Original processing methods: Looking across samples, the authors found some 67 TRBV and 14 to 15 TRBJ segments. TCRdb reanalysed the multiplex PCR reads using MiXCR and keeps one entry per CDR3 protein. The V and J calls and clone size come from TCRdb's table, not from the authors' own analysis. The sample has around 430,000 distinct CDR3 sequences, roughly 23% seen once. This clonotype was detected only a few times. What it binds is not known.

The chain is built from TRBV13 and TRBJ1-2; D remains ambiguous. Sequenced here: peripheral blood mononuclear cells (PBMCs), sampled when the disease was refractory, from a patient treated with antithyroid drugs. The clonotype comes from a female donor with Graves disease. The CDR3 here is CASSLSACPSCAYTF. For the CDR3, the DNA is TGTGCCAGCAGCTTATCAGCCTGTCCCTCTTGTGCCTACACCTTC.